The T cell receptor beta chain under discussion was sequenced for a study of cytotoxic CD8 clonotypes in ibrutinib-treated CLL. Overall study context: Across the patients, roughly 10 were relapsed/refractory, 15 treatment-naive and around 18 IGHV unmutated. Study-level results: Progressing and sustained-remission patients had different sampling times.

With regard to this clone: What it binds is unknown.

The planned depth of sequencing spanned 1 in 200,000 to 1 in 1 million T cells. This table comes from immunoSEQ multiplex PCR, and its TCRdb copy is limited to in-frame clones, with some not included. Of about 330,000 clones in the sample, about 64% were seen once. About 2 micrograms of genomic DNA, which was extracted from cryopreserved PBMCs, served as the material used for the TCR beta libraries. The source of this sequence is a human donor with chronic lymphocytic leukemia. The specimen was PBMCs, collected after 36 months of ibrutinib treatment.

The DNA of the CDR3 is TGTGCCAGCAGTCAGCGGGATGGCAAAAACATTCAGTACTTC. Its protein product is CASSQRDGKNIQYF. The chain employs TRBV6-5 and TRBJ2-4; 7 bases are shared with TRBD2. The CDR3 is 14 amino acids. V shed 5 bases and J 3 bases; nucleotides not matched to a gene: 4. Germline CDR1 MNHEY, CDR2 SVGAGI.